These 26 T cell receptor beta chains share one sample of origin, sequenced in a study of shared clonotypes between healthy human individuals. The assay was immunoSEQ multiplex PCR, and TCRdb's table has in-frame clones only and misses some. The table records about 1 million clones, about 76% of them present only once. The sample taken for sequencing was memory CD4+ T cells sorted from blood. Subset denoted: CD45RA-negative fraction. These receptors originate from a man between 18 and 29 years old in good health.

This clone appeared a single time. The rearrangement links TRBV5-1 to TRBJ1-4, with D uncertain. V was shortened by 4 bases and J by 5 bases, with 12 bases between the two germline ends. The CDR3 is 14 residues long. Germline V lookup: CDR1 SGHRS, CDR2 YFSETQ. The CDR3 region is CASSPEGRNEKLFF. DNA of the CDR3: TGCGCCAGCAGCCCCGAGGGCCGAAATGAAAAACTGTTTTTT. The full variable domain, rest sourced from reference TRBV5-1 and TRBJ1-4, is KAGVTQTPRYLIKTRGQQVTLSCSPISGHRSVSWYQQTPGQGLQFLFEYFSETQRNKGNFPGRFSGRQFSNSRSEMNVSTLELGDSALYLCASSPEGRNEKLFFGSGTQLSVL.

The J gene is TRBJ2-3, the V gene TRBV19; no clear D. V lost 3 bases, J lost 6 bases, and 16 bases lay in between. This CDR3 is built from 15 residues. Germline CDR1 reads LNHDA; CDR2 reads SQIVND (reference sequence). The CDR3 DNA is TGTGCCAGTAGTATGTGGCAGATACAAACGGATACGCAGTATTTT. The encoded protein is CASSMWQIQTDTQYF.

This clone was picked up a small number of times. This chain's CDR3 is CASSPGQGNTGELFF. The CDR3 DNA follows: TGTGCCAGTAGTCCCGGACAGGGGAACACCGGGGAGCTGTTTTTT. V usage is TRBV19 and J usage is TRBJ2-2; 8 positions agree with TRBD1. V trimming: 5 bases; J trimming: 1 base; junction bases outside the gene matches: 3. There are 15 residues in the CDR3. CDR1 is LNHDA, CDR2 SQIVND, per germline (reference sequence).

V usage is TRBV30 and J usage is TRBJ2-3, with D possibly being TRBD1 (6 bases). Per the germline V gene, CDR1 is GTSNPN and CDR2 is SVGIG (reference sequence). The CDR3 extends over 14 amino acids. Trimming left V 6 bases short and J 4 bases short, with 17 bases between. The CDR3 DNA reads TGTGCCTGCCTCCCCCCTTCAGGGGCAGATACGCAGTATTTT. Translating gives CACLPPSGADTQYF.

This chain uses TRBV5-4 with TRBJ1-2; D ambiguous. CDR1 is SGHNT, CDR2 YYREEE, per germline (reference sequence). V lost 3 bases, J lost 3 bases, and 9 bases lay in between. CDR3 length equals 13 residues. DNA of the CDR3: TGTGCCAGCAGCTCGACGGACTACTATGGCTACACCTTC. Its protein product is CASSSTDYYGYTF.

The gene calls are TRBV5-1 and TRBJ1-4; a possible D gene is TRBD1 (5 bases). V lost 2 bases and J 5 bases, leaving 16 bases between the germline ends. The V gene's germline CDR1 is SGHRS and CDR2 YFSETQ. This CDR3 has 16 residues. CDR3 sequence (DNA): TGCGCCAGCAGCTTTGGGGGAGTGGCGTTGAATGAAAAACTGTTTTTT. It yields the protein CASSFGGVALNEKLFF.

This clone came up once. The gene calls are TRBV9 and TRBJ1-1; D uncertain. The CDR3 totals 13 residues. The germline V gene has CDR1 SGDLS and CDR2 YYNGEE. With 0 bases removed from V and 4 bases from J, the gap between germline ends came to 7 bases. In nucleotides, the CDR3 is TGTGCCAGCAGCGTAGATGGGCCCACTGAAGCTTTCTTT. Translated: CASSVDGPTEAFF.

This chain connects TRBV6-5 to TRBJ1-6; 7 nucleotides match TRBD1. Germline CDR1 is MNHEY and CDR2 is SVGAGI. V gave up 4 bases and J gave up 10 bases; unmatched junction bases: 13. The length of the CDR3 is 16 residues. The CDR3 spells CASSSSPGGRGSPLHF. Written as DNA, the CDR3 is TGTGCCAGCAGTTCCTCTCCAGGGGGAAGAGGATCACCCCTCCACTTT.

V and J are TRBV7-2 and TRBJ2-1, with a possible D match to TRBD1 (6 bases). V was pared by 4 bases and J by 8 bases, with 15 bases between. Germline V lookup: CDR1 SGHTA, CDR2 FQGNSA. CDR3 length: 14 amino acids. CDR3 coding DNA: TGTGCCAGCAGCTCCAGCAGTGGGGGCTATGAGCAGTTCTTC. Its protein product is CASSSSSGGYEQFF.

The CDR3 here is CASSNSLYSNQPQHF. The CDR3, as DNA: TGTGCCAGTAGTAACAGTCTCTATAGCAATCAGCCCCAGCATTTT. The chain uses TRBV19 and TRBJ1-5; D remains unclear. Trimming took off 4 bases at V and 0 bases at J, with 10 bases between the two ends. CDR3 length: 15 residues. Germline lookup yields CDR1 LNHDA and CDR2 SQIVND (reference sequence).

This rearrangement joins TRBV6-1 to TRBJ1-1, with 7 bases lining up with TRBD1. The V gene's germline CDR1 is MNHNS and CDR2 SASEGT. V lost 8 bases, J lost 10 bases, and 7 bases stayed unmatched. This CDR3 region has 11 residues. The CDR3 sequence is CASGTRGLAFF. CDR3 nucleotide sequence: TGTGCCAGCGGTACAAGGGGGCTAGCTTTCTTT.

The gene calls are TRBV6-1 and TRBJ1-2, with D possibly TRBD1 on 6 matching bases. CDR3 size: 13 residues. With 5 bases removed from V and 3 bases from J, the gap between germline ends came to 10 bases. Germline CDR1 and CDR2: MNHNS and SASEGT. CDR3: CASSTTGYYGYTF. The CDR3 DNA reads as TGTGCCAGCAGTACTACAGGGTACTATGGCTACACCTTC.

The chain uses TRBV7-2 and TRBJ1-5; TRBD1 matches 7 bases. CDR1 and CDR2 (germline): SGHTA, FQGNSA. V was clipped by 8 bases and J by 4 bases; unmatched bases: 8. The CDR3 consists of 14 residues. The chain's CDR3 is CASRDSGTNQPQHF. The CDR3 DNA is TGTGCCAGCCGGGACAGCGGTACGAATCAGCCCCAGCATTTT.

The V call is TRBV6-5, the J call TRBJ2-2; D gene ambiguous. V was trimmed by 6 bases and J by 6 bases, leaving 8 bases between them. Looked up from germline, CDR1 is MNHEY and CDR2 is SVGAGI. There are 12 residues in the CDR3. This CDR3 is CASSLSPGELFF. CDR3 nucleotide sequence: TGTGCCAGCAGCCTGTCACCCGGGGAGCTGTTTTTT.

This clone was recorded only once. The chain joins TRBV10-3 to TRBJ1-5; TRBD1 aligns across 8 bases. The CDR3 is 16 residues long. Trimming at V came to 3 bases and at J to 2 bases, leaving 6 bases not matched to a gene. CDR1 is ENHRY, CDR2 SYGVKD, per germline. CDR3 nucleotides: TGTGCCATCAGTGACCAGGGGGCGAGAGGCAATCAGCCCCAGCATTTT. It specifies CAISDQGARGNQPQHF.

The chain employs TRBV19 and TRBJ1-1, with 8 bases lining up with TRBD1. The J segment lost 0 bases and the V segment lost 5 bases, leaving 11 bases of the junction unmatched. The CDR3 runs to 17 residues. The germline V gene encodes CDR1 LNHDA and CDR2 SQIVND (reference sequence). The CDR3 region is CASSPSPGQGMNTEAFF. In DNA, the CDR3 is TGTGCCAGTAGTCCCTCACCTGGACAGGGCATGAACACTGAAGCTTTCTTT. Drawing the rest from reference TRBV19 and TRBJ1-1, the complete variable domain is DGGITQSPKYLFRKEGQNVTLSCEQNLNHDAMYWYRQDPGQGLRLIYYSQIVNDFQKGDIAEGYSVSREKKESFPLTVTSAQKNPTAFYLCASSPSPGQGMNTEAFFGQGTRLTVV.

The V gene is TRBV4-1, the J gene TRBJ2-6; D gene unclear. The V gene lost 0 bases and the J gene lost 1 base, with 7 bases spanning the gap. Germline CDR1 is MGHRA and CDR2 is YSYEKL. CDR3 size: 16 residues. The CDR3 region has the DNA TGCGCCAGCAGCCAAGATAGGTGGTCTGGGGCCAACGTCCTGACTTTC. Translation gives CASSQDRWSGANVLTF.

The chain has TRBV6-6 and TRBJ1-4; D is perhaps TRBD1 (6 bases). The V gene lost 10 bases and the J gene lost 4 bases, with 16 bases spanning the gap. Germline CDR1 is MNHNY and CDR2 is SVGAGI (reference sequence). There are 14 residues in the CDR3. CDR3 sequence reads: CATYMRQVNEKLFF. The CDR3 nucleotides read TGTGCCACCTATATGAGACAGGTTAATGAAAAACTGTTTTTT.

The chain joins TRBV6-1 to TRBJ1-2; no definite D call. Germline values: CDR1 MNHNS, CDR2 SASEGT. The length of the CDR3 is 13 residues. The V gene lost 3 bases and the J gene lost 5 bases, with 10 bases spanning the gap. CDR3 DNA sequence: TGTGCCAGCAGTGAGCACCTCGAGTATGGCTACACCTTC. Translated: CASSEHLEYGYTF.

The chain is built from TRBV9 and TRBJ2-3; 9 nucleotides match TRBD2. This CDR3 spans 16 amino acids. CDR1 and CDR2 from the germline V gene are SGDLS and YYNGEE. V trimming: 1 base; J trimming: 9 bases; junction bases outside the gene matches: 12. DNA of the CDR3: TGTGCCAGCAGCGTAACCGGGACTAGCTTAATATTGACGCAGTATTTT. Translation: CASSVTGTSLILTQYF.

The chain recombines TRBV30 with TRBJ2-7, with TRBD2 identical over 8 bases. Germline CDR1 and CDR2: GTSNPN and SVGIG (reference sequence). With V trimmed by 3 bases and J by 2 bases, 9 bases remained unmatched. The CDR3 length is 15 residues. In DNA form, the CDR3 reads TGTGCCTGGAGATCCTGGCGGGAGGAAGCCTACGAGCAGTACTTC. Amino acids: CAWRSWREEAYEQYF.

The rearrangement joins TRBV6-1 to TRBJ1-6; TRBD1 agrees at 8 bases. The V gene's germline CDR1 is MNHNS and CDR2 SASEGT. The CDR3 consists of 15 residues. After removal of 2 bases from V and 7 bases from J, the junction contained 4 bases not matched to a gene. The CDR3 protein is CASSEQGARNSPLHF. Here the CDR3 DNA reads TGTGCCAGCAGTGAACAGGGGGCGAGGAATTCACCCCTCCACTTT.

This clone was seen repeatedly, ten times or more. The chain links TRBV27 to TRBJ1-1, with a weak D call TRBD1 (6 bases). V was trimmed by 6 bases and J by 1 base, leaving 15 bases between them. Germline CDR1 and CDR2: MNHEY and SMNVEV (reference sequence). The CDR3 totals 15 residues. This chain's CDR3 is CASSRLSDRNTEAFF. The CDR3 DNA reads TGTGCCAGCAGCCGATTATCGGACAGGAACACTGAAGCTTTCTTT.

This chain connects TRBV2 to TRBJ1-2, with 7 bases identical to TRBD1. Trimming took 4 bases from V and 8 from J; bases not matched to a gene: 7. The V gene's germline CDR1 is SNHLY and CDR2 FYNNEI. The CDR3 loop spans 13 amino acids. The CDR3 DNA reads TGTGCCAGCAGTGGGGAGGGGGCCGTGGGCTACACCTTC. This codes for CASSGEGAVGYTF.

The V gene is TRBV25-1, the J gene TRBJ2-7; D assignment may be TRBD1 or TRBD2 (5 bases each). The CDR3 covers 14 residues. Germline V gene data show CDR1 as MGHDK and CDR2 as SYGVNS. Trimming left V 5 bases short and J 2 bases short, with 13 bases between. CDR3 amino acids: CASSPGTATYEQYF. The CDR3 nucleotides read TGTGCCAGCAGTCCCGGGACGGCCACCTACGAGCAGTACTTC.

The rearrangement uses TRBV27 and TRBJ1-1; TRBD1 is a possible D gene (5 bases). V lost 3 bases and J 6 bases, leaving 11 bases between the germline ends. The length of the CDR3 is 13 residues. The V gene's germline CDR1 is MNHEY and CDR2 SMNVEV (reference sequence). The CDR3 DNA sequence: TGTGCCAGCAGTTTGATGGGGGTAGCTGAAGCTTTCTTT. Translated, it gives CASSLMGVAEAFF.